The present T cell receptor beta chain was sequenced within a study of blood T cell repertoires in COVID-19. Overall study context: Samples taken during acute and convalescent COVID-19 were collected in the United States, Italy and Spain. In each case, the material was cDNA or gDNA derived from T cells, B-cell-depleted T cells, or PBMCs.

In Seattle, patients joined the study during active infection and were tracked longitudinally. Under the authors' procedure: Amplification with reference gene primers provided the estimates of nucleated cell counts. Profiling relied on immunoSEQ multiplex PCR, and the TCRdb table lists in-frame clones only, not all of them. D and trimming come from the DNA, and the V and J calls and clone size come from that table. The repertoire holds roughly 200,000 clones, roughly 88% seen once, with 6.5% to 8.5% in the top ten. The clonotype was recovered from a woman between 40 and 55 years old with COVID-19, enrolled during active disease. The sequenced sample was peripheral blood.

The CDR3: CASSLDPPSSGYNSPLHF. The CDR3 DNA reads TGCGCCAGCAGCTTAGACCCCCCGTCGTCAGGTTATAATTCACCCCTCCACTTT. The chain has TRBV5-1 and TRBJ1-6; D is ambiguous. Trimming took 2 bases from V and 4 from J, leaving 19 bases between them. CDR3 length equals 18 residues. Germline V gives CDR1 SGHRS, CDR2 YFSETQ.